The 10 T cell receptor beta chains below all came from one sample that was sequenced in a study of response to subunit inactivated influenza vaccine. Each CDR3 protein gets one entry after TCRdb re-called the RT-PCR reads with MiXCR. The top ten clones hold roughly 13% of a sample with roughly 570,000 distinct CDR3 sequences, approximately 12% of them seen once. Sequences were derived from PBMCs from blood, sampled 45 days after vaccination. These receptors came from a man aged 45-65 years who received an inactivated influenza vaccine.

This clonotype was picked up a small number of times. V gene TRBV7-9 combines with J gene TRBJ2-1; D is possibly TRBD2 (6 bases). This CDR3 spans 16 amino acids. V lost 6 bases, J lost 6 bases, and 21 bases lay in between. Germline CDR1 and CDR2: SEHNR and FQNEAQ (reference sequence). DNA of the CDR3: TGTGCCAGCAGTATCCCTTTCGTAGCGGAGTTCAATGAGCAGTTCTTC. As protein: CASSIPFVAEFNEQFF.

This clonotype was seen only a few times. One end of the junction is discordant with germline, which a read error may explain. The V gene is TRBV20-1, the J gene TRBJ2-1, with 10 bases matching TRBD2. CDR1 is DFQATT and CDR2 is SNEGSKA in the germline V gene (reference sequence). The CDR3 has 16 amino acids. CDR3 DNA: TGCAGTGCAAGAGCGGGAGGGCCCAGCTCCTACAATGAGCAGTTCTTC. This codes for CSARAGGPSSYNEQFF.

In its sample, this clonotype was seen many times. The chain uses TRBV7-2 and TRBJ1-1, with 7 positions matching TRBD1. This CDR3 is built from 15 residues. The germline gives CDR1 SGHTA, CDR2 FQGNSA. After removal of 2 bases from V and 1 base from J, the junction contained 4 bases not matched to a gene. The DNA of the CDR3 is TGTGCCAGCAGCTTAAACAGGGGCAAGAACACTGAAGCTTTCTTT. Protein sequence: CASSLNRGKNTEAFF. Looking up the rest from reference TRBV7-2 and TRBJ1-1 gives the full variable domain: GAGVSQSPSNKVTEKGKDVELRCDPISGHTALYWYRQSLGQGLEFLIYFQGNSAPDKSGLPSDRFSAERTGGSVSTLTIQRTQQEDSAVYLCASSLNRGKNTEAFFGQGTRLTVV.

There are many counts of this clonotype. The chain employs TRBV7-8 and TRBJ2-1; 8 bases match TRBD2. The CDR3 runs 12 residues. The germline V gene has CDR1 SGHVS and CDR2 FQNEAQ. Trimming at V came to 0 bases and at J to 13 bases, leaving 2 bases not matched to a gene. CDR3 protein: CASSLAGLVQFF. DNA of the CDR3: TGTGCCAGCAGCTTAGCGGGACTAGTACAGTTCTTC.

The J gene is TRBJ2-1, the V gene TRBV5-1; D may be TRBD1 (5 bases). Trimming removed 4 bases from V and 9 bases from J, with 11 bases in between. The CDR3 consists of 12 residues. Germline loops: CDR1 SGHRS, CDR2 YFSETQ. This CDR3 is CASSLSGIEQFF. The CDR3 nucleotides are TGCGCCAGCAGCCTGTCAGGGATTGAGCAGTTCTTC.

The chain carries TRBV6-6 and TRBJ2-7; D not certain. The ends were cut back, 4 bases at V and 6 bases at J, with 10 bases in the middle. CDR1 and CDR2 (germline): MNHNY, SVGAGI (reference sequence). This CDR3 has 12 residues. The CDR3 nucleotides are TGTGCCAGCAGTTTACGACTCGGCGAGCAGTACTTC. Protein: CASSLRLGEQYF.

The table lists this clonotype with a few counts. In DNA, the CDR3 is TGTGCCACCGGGACTAGCGGGAGGAGTGGTGAGCAGTTCTTC. It specifies CATGTSGRSGEQFF. The gene calls are TRBV10-3 and TRBJ2-1; 15 bases align to TRBD2. With V trimmed by 10 bases and J by 9 bases, 7 bases remained unmatched. The germline V gene encodes CDR1 ENHRY and CDR2 SYGVKD. The CDR3 spans 14 residues.

V gene TRBV6-1 combines with J gene TRBJ2-2; TRBD1 agrees at 7 bases. Germline V gene sequence: CDR1 MNHNS, CDR2 SASEGT. The length of the CDR3 is 16 residues. V shed 6 bases and J 4 bases; nucleotides not matched to a gene: 11. The CDR3 loop reads CASSLDRDGGTGELFF. The CDR3 nucleotides read TGTGCCAGCAGCCTAGACAGGGATGGTGGCACCGGGGAGCTGTTTTTT.

This clonotype occurred a few times. V usage is TRBV12-3 or TRBV12-4 and J usage is TRBJ2-3; no firm D call. The V gene lost 5 bases and the J gene lost 5 bases, with 14 bases spanning the gap. This CDR3 is 14 amino acids long. The CDR3 sequence: CASSPSALGDTQYF. The CDR3 region has the DNA TGTGCCAGCAGTCCGTCCGCCTTAGGAGATACGCAGTATTTT.

V gene TRBV18 combines with J gene TRBJ2-5, with TRBD2 matching 11 bases. CDR3 length: 15 residues. Trimming took 5 bases from V and 5 from J; bases not matched to a gene: 7. The germline V gene encodes CDR1 KGHSH and CDR2 LQKENI. CDR3 sequence reads: CASSENLAGGETQYF. In DNA form, the CDR3 reads TGTGCCAGCTCAGAAAACCTAGCGGGAGGTGAGACCCAGTACTTC. Full variable domain (remainder filled in from reference TRBV18 and TRBJ2-5): NAGVMQNPRHLVRRRGQEARLRCSPMKGHSHVYWYRQLPEEGLKFMVYLQKENIIDESGMPKERFSAEFPKEGPSILRIQQVVRGDSAAYFCASSENLAGGETQYFGPGTRLLVL.